Following are 8 T cell receptor beta chains from one sample sequenced in a study of OX40 agonist ivuxolimab in advanced cancers. Sequenced by immunoSEQ multiplex PCR; TCRdb stores in-frame clones only, minus some. This table holds 40,000 to 55,000 clones, 86% found once. The sequencing here drew on CD4+ or CD8+ T cells sorted from blood, taken in a trial of the OX40 agonist ivuxolimab. The receptors stem from an adult with an advanced solid tumor such as melanoma, head and neck, liver or kidney cancer.

This clone was detected a few times. The chain is built from TRBV10-1 and TRBJ2-1; possibly TRBD1 for D (7 bases). The V gene's germline CDR1 is WNHNN and CDR2 SYGVQD (reference sequence). Trimming removed 0 bases from V and 4 bases from J, with 13 bases in between. The CDR3 is 16 residues long. The DNA for the CDR3 is TGCGCCAGCAGTGAGTCGGCGGGACAGACTTACAATGAGCAGTTCTTC. Translating it yields CASSESAGQTYNEQFF.

This clone was picked up a small number of times. The chain is built from TRBV5-1 and TRBJ2-7; the D gene is possibly TRBD1 (5 bases). Germline assignment: CDR1 SGHRS and CDR2 YFSETQ. The CDR3 covers 14 residues. Trimming removed 2 bases at V and 1 base at J, with 10 bases between. The DNA of the CDR3 is TGCGCCAGCAGCTTCCTTCAGGGATCCTACGAGCAGTACTTC. Protein product: CASSFLQGSYEQYF.

The chain couples TRBV25-1 to TRBJ2-7; D remains ambiguous. CDR3 size: 13 residues. The germline V gene encodes CDR1 MGHDK and CDR2 SYGVNS. V was clipped by 2 bases and J by 3 bases, with 8 bases between them. The CDR3 DNA follows: TGTGCCAGCAGTGAAATAGTCGGCTACGAGCAGTACTTC. Amino acids: CASSEIVGYEQYF.

This clone was counted only a few times. This chain joins TRBV6-1 and TRBJ1-2, with a weak D call TRBD1 (5 bases). Looked up from germline, CDR1 is MNHNS and CDR2 is SASEGT. V was pared by 5 bases and J by 4 bases, with 5 bases between. The length of the CDR3 is 11 residues. CDR3 amino acids: CASSTGYGYTF. CDR3 DNA sequence: TGTGCCAGCAGTACAGGCTATGGCTACACCTTC.

This rearrangement joins TRBV7-3 to TRBJ2-2, with no clear D. This CDR3 comprises 14 residues. Germline V gene lookup returns CDR1 SGHTA and CDR2 FQGTGA. V was cut by 0 bases and J by 1 base, with 3 bases left in between. This CDR3 is CASSLTGNTGELFF. DNA for the CDR3: TGTGCCAGCAGCTTAACAGGGAACACCGGGGAGCTGTTTTTT.

The V gene is TRBV19, the J gene TRBJ1-2; no definite D call. Germline CDR1 and CDR2: LNHDA and SQIVND (reference sequence). The CDR3 consists of 13 residues. The V gene lost 4 bases and the J gene lost 2 bases, with 8 bases spanning the gap. In nucleotides, the CDR3 is TGTGCCAGTAGTACGGGATCGAACTATGGCTACACCTTC. This sequence encodes CASSTGSNYGYTF.

The chain is built from TRBV19 and TRBJ1-6, with D maybe TRBD1 (6 bases). The ends were cut back, 9 bases at V and 5 bases at J, with 11 bases in the middle. The CDR3 covers 13 residues. CDR1 and CDR2 (germline): LNHDA, SQIVND (reference sequence). CDR3 amino acids: CASGRTDNSPLHF. CDR3 DNA: TGTGCCAGCGGGCGGACAGATAATTCACCCCTCCACTTT.

The V and J genes are TRBV7-9 and TRBJ2-3; D remains ambiguous. Trimming left V 3 bases short and J 4 bases short, with 14 bases between. The CDR3 sequence is 15 residues long. Per the germline V gene, CDR1 is SEHNR and CDR2 is FQNEAQ (reference sequence). As DNA, the CDR3 is TGTGCCAGCAGCTTGAACTCTGGTAGGGCAGATACGCAGTATTTT. As protein: CASSLNSGRADTQYF.